The text below deals with one TCR beta chain. This clonotype has only a few counts. Its antigen is not yet known. No clone much larger than this one lies a single base away; base qualities are absent. The data belong to a study of T cells of healthy individuals (dated by TCRdb to about 2018). Libraries were built with 5' RACE. The instrument was an Illumina MiSeq. Clones were called with MiXCR by TCRdb after fastp trimmed the public reads at Q25, and only in-frame beta chains were retained. Identical CDR3 protein sequences are pooled into one entry, listed with their most common genes and DNA. Counted in this sample were approximately 58,000 distinct CDR3 sequences; under 15% of them appeared once. Roughly 15% of the sample is held by the ten biggest clonotypes. CDR1 and CDR2 are drawn from the germline V gene: SQVTM, ANQGSEA. The V end gives up 2 bases and the J end 0 bases, leaving 10 bases in the junction not matched to a gene. From the cysteine up to the phenylalanine, the CDR3 has a length of 16 residues. Only the CDR3 portion is preserved as DNA: 48 bases, with reading frame beginning at the first base.

This chain joins TRBV29-1 to TRBJ2-7; 7 nucleotides in the junction match TRBD1. This receptor was obtained from a human donor in good health. The CDR3 protein: CSVEKGRGTASYEQYF. Here is the DNA: TGCAGCGTTGAAAAGGGTAGGGGGACAGCCTCCTACGAGCAGTACTTC.